This TCR beta chain was captured by sequencing in a study of blood T cells in healthy people across ages. The study's findings and limits: Both higher diversity and more naive CD4+ cells marked long-lived donors when set against aged donors.

Concerning this clonotype: The antigen remains unidentified.

A second PCR, run for roughly 7 to 12 cycles, used a sample-barcoded 5' primer plus a J-beta primer mix. TCRdb re-called the 5' RACE reads through MiXCR, storing one row per CDR3 protein. The top ten clones hold 11% of a sample with approximately 1.5 million distinct CDR3 sequences, almost 35% of them seen once. This receptor was taken from a woman aged 30 to 39 in good health. The sequenced material came from blood.

The CDR3 reads CASRGSGAREGTEAFF. The CDR3 DNA is TGTGCCAGCAGGGGATCGGGGGCCCGTGAAGGCACTGAAGCTTTCTTT. The chain is built from TRBV2 and TRBJ1-1, with a possible D match to TRBD1 (6 bases). Germline CDR1 and CDR2: SNHLY and FYNNEI. Deletions cut 6 bases from V and 4 bases from J, with 21 bases between. The CDR3 has 16 residues.